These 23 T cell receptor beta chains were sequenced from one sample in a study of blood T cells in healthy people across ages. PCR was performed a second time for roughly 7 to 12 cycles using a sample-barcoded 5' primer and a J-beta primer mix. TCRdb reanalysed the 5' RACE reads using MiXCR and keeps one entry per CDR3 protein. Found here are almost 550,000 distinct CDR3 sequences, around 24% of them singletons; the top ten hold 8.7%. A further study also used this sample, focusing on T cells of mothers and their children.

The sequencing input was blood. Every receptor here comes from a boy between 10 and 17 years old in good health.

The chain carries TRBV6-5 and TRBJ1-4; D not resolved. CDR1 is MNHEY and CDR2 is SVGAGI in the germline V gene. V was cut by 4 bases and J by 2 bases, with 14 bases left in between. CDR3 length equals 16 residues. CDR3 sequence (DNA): TGTGCCAGCAGTTCCACCACGCCTGCGACTAATGAAAAACTGTTTTTT. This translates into CASSSTTPATNEKLFF.

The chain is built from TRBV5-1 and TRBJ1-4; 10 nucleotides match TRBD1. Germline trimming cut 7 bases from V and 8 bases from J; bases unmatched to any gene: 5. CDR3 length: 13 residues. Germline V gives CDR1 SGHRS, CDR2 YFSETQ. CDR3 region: CASGTGEREKLFF. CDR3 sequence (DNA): TGCGCCAGCGGGACAGGGGAACGGGAAAAACTGTTTTTT.

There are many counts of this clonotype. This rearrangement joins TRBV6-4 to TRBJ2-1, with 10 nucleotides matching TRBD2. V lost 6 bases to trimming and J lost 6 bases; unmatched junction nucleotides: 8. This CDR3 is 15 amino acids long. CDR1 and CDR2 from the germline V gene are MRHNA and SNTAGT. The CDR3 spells CASSPTSGVANEQFF. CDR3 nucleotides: TGTGCCAGCAGCCCCACTAGCGGGGTTGCCAATGAGCAGTTCTTC.

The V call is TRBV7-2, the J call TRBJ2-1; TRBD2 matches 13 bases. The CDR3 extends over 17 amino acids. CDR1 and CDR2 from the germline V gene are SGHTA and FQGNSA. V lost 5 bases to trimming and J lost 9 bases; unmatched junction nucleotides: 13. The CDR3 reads CASSPWTSGSPRGEQFF. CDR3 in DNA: TGTGCCAGCAGCCCCTGGACTAGCGGGAGTCCTAGAGGTGAGCAGTTCTTC. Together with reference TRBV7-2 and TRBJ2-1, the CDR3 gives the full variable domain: GAGVSQSPSNKVTEKGKDVELRCDPISGHTALYWYRQSLGQGLEFLIYFQGNSAPDKSGLPSDRFSAERTGGSVSTLTIQRTQQEDSAVYLCASSPWTSGSPRGEQFFGPGTRLTVL.

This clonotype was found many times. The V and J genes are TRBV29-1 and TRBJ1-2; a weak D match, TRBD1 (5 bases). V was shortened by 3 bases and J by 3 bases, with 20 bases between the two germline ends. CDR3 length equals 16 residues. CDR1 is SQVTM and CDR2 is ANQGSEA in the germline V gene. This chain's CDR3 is CSVDGADLRGDYGYTF. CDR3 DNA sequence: TGCAGCGTTGATGGGGCAGACCTTAGAGGTGACTATGGCTACACCTTC.

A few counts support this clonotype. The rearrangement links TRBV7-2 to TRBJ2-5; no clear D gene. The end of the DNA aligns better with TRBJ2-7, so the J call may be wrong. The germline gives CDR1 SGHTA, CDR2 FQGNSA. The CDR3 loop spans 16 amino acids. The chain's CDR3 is CASSLVKRQISYEQYF. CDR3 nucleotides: TGTGCCAGCAGCTTAGTTAAGCGCCAGATCTCCTACGAGCAGTACTTC.

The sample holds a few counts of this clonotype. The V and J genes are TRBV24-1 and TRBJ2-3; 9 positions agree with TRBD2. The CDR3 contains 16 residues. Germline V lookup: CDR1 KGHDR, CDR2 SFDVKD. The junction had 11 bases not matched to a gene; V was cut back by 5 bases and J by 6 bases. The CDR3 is CATSAHLAGAADTQYF. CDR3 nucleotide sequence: TGTGCCACCAGTGCCCACTTAGCGGGAGCGGCTGATACGCAGTATTTT.

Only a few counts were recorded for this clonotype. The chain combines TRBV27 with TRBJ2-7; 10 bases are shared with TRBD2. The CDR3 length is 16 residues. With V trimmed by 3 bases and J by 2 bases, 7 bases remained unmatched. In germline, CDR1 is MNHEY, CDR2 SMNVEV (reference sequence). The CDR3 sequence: CASSLAGTSDPYEQYF. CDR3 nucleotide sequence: TGTGCCAGCAGTTTGGCCGGGACTAGCGATCCCTACGAGCAGTACTTC.

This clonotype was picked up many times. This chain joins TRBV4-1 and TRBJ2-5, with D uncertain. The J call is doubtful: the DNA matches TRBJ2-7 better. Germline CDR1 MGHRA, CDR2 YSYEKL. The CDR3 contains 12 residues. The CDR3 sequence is CASSQGLNEQYF. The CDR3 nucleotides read TGCGCCAGCAGCCAAGGACTCAACGAGCAGTACTTC.

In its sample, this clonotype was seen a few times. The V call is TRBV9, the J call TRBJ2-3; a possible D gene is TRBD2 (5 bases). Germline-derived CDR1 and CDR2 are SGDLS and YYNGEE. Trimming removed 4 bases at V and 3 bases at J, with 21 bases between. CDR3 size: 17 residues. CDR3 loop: CASSQSSGGVKTDTQYF. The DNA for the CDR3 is TGTGCCAGCAGCCAATCGTCCGGAGGAGTGAAAACAGATACGCAGTATTTT.

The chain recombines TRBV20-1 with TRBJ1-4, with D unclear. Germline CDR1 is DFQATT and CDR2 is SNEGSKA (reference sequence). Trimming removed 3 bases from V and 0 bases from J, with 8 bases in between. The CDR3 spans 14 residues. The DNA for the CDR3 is TGCAGTGCTAGCCACACCGCAACTAATGAAAAACTGTTTTTT. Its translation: CSASHTATNEKLFF.

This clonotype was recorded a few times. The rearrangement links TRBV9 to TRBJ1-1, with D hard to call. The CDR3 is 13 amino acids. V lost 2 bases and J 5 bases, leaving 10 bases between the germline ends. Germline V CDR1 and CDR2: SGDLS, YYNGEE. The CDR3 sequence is CASSVRDGTEAFF. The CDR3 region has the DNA TGTGCCAGCAGCGTCCGGGATGGGACTGAAGCTTTCTTT.

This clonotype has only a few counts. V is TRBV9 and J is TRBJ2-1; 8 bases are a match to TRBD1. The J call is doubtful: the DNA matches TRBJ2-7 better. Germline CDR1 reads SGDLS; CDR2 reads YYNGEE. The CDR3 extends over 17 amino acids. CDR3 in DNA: TGTGCCAGCAGCGTAGCTGCTAGTCAGGGGGCCTCCTACGAGCAGTACTTC. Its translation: CASSVAASQGASYEQYF.

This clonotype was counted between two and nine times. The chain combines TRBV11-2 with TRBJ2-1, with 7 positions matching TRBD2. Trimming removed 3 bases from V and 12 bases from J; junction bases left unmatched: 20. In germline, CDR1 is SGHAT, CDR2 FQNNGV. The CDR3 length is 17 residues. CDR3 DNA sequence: TGTGCCAGCAGCTTCACCCGGGAGGACGAGTTCTTCTTCGGGCAGTTCTTC. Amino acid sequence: CASSFTREDEFFFGQFF. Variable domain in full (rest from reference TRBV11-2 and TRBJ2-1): EAGVAQSPRYKIIEKRQSVAFWCNPISGHATLYWYQQILGQGPKLLIQFQNNGVVDDSQLPKDRFSAERLKGVDSTLKIQPAKLEDSAVYLCASSFTREDEFFFGQFFGPGTRLTVL.

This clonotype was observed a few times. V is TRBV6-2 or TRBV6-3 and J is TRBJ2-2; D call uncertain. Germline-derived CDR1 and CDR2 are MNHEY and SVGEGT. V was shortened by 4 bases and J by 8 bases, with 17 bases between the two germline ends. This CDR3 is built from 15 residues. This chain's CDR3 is CASSSLRARPGELFF. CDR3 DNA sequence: TGTGCCAGCAGTTCCTTACGGGCCCGGCCGGGGGAGCTGTTTTTT.

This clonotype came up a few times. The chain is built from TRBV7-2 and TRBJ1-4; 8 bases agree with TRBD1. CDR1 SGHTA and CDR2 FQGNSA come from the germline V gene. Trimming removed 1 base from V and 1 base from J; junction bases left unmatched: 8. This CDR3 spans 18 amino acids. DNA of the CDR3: TGTGCCAGCAGCTTAGTAAGGCAGGGGGCCGTAACTAATGAAAAACTGTTTTTT. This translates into CASSLVRQGAVTNEKLFF.

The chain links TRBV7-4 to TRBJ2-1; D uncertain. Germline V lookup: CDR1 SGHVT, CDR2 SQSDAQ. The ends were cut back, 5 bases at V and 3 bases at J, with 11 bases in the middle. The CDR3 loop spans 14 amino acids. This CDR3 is CASSPTWSYNEQFF. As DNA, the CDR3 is TGTGCCAGCAGCCCAACTTGGAGCTACAATGAGCAGTTCTTC.

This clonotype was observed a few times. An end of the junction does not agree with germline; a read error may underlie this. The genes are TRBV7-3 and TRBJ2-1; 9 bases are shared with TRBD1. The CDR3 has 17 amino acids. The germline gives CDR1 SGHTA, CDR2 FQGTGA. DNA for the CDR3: TGTGCCAGCAGCTCGCTGGACAGGGGAGGATTGTACAATGGGCAGTTCTTC. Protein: CASSSLDRGGLYNGQFF.

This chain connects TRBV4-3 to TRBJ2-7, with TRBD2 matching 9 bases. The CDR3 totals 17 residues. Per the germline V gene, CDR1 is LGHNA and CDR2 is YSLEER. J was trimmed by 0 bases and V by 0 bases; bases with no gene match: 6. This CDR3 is CASSQDTSGGYSYEQYF. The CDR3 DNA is TGCGCCAGCAGCCAAGATACCAGCGGGGGGTACTCCTACGAGCAGTACTTC.

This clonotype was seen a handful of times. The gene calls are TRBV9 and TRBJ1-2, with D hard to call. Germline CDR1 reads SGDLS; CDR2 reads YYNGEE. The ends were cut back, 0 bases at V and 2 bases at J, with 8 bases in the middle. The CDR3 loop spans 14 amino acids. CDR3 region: CASSVASDNYGYTF. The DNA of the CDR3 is TGTGCCAGCAGCGTAGCTTCGGACAACTATGGCTACACCTTC.

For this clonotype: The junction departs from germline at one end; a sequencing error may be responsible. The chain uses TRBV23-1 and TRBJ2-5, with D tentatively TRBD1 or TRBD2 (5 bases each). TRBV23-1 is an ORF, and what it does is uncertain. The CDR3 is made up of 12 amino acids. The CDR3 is CASSGDLSEEFF. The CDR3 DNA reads TGCGCCAGCAGCGGGGACCTCTCGGAGGAGTTCTTC.

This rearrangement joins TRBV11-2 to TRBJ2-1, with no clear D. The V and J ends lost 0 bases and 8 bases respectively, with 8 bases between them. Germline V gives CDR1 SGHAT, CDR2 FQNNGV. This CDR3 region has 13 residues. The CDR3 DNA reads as TGTGCCAGCAGCTTAGATCGATCGGATGAGCAGTTCTTC. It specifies CASSLDRSDEQFF.

The chain's CDR3 is CASSPGGWRTDDEQFF. CDR3 in DNA: TGTGCCAGCAGCCCTGGTGGGTGGCGGACAGACGATGAGCAGTTCTTC. The chain links TRBV5-5 to TRBJ2-1; possible D gene TRBD1, 6 bases. Trimming shortened V by 4 bases and J by 8 bases, and 22 bases separated the two germline ends. This CDR3 region has 16 residues. Germline V gives CDR1 SGHKS, CDR2 YYEKEE (reference sequence). Supplemented by reference TRBV5-5 and TRBJ2-1, the full variable domain reads DAGVTQSPTHLIKTRGQQVTLRCSPISGHKSVSWYQQVLGQGPQFIFQYYEKEERGRGNFPDRFSARQFPNYSSELNVNALLLGDSALYLCASSPGGWRTDDEQFFGPGTRLTVL.